A single sample is the source of the 11 T cell receptor beta chains below, sequenced in a study of OX40 agonist ivuxolimab in advanced cancers. Assay used: immunoSEQ multiplex PCR; TCRdb lists only in-frame clones, some missing. The sample carries roughly 75,000 clones, 70% to 90% recorded once. The sequencing used CD4+ or CD8+ T cells sorted from blood, collected in a trial of the OX40 agonist ivuxolimab. The receptors stem from an adult with an advanced solid tumor such as melanoma, head and neck, liver or kidney cancer.

V is TRBV9 and J is TRBJ2-7; no clear D. Trimming shortened V by 4 bases and J by 3 bases, and 8 bases separated the two germline ends. The CDR3 runs to 12 residues. The V gene's germline CDR1 is SGDLS and CDR2 YYNGEE. CDR3 sequence: CASSSQGYEQYF. The CDR3 region has the DNA TGTGCCAGCAGCTCCCAAGGCTACGAGCAGTACTTC.

The V call is TRBV9, the J call TRBJ1-1, with 9 bases lining up with TRBD1. Germline CDR1 reads SGDLS; CDR2 reads YYNGEE. The ends lost 1 base at V and 12 bases at J; junction bases unmatched: 7. This CDR3 region has 13 residues. CDR3 sequence reads: CASSVISQGASFF. CDR3 coding DNA: TGTGCCAGCAGCGTAATTTCACAGGGGGCGTCTTTCTTT.

This chain uses TRBV30 with TRBJ1-4; 9 bases agree with TRBD1. J gave up 7 bases and V 0 bases, and 6 bases lay outside the gene matches. The CDR3 extends over 15 amino acids. Germline CDR1 reads GTSNPN; CDR2 reads SVGIG (reference sequence). CDR3 nucleotides: TGTGCCTGGAGTGTACTGGGACAGGGAGCTGAAAAACTGTTTTTT. Its protein product is CAWSVLGQGAEKLFF. Supplemented by reference TRBV30 and TRBJ1-4, the full variable domain reads SQTIHQWPATLVQPVGSPLSLECTVEGTSNPNLYWYRQAAGRGLQLLFYSVGIGQISSEVPQNLSASRPQDRQFILSSKKLLLSDSGFYLCAWSVLGQGAEKLFFGSGTQLSVL.

J is TRBJ2-7 and V is TRBV6-5; 8 nucleotides align to TRBD2. The V gene end was trimmed by 1 base and the J gene end by 0 bases; junction bases not matched to a gene: 2. Germline lookup yields CDR1 MNHEY and CDR2 SVGAGI. This CDR3 has 15 residues. In DNA form, the CDR3 reads TGTGCCAGCAGTTACTTCGGGACTAGCTCCTACGAGCAGTACTTC. Translated: CASSYFGTSSYEQYF.

The V call is TRBV5-4, the J call TRBJ1-2, with D hard to call. CDR1 SGHNT and CDR2 YYREEE come from the germline V gene (reference sequence). The CDR3 totals 13 residues. Deletions cut 2 bases from V and 5 bases from J, with 10 bases between. The CDR3, as DNA: TGTGCCAGCAGCTTTACGATGGGGTATGGCTACACCTTC. It encodes CASSFTMGYGYTF.

The chain is built from TRBV11-2 and TRBJ1-2; no definite D call. CDR1 is SGHAT, CDR2 FQNNGV, per germline. This CDR3 comprises 13 residues. V gave up 1 base and J gave up 0 bases, with 3 bases separating them. Written as DNA, the CDR3 is TGTGCCAGCAGCTTAGGGGCTAACTATGGCTACACCTTC. This translates into CASSLGANYGYTF.

This clone has just one count. V and J are TRBV13 and TRBJ2-7, with 15 nucleotides matching TRBD2. There are 14 residues in the CDR3. The V and J ends lost 4 bases and 12 bases, in that order; junction bases with no gene match: 7. CDR1 PRHDT and CDR2 FYEKMQ come from the germline V gene (reference sequence). The CDR3 region has the DNA TGTGCCAGCAGCTACGGACTAGCGGGAGGGCCGCCGTACTTC. This gives the protein CASSYGLAGGPPYF.

The rearrangement uses TRBV9 and TRBJ2-5; perhaps TRBD1 as D (5 bases). The CDR3 runs to 15 residues. The germline V gene has CDR1 SGDLS and CDR2 YYNGEE. The V end lost 0 bases, the J end lost 1 base, and 10 bases lay between the germline ends. This CDR3 reads CASSVGQSGQETQYF. DNA for the CDR3: TGTGCCAGCAGCGTAGGACAGTCCGGCCAAGAGACCCAGTACTTC.

The chain employs TRBV11-2 and TRBJ2-1, with no clear D. Germline CDR1 and CDR2: SGHAT and FQNNGV. Trimming took off 6 bases at V and 3 bases at J, with 9 bases between the two ends. The CDR3 is 13 residues long. The CDR3 nucleotides are TGTGCCAGCAGGAACCCCAACTACAATGAGCAGTTCTTC. Its translation: CASRNPNYNEQFF. Looking up the rest from reference TRBV11-2 and TRBJ2-1 gives the full variable domain: EAGVAQSPRYKIIEKRQSVAFWCNPISGHATLYWYQQILGQGPKLLIQFQNNGVVDDSQLPKDRFSAERLKGVDSTLKIQPAKLEDSAVYLCASRNPNYNEQFFGPGTRLTVL.

This chain connects TRBV27 to TRBJ1-1; 10 nucleotides match TRBD1. The CDR3 length is 14 residues. The junction had 4 bases not matched to a gene; V was cut back by 6 bases and J by 3 bases. The germline V gene has CDR1 MNHEY and CDR2 SMNVEV (reference sequence). CDR3 protein: CASRPGTGDTEAFF. For the CDR3, the DNA is TGTGCCAGCAGGCCGGGGACAGGGGACACTGAAGCTTTCTTT.

The chain uses TRBV5-1 and TRBJ2-5; 10 positions match TRBD1. Trimming took 3 bases from V and 5 from J; bases not matched to a gene: 7. This CDR3 spans 15 amino acids. Germline V gene sequence: CDR1 SGHRS, CDR2 YFSETQ. CDR3 in DNA: TGCGCCAGCAGCTCGCACCGGGACAGGGGTGAGACCCAGTACTTC. Its protein product is CASSSHRDRGETQYF.